What follows are 15 T cell receptor beta chains derived from one specimen sequenced in a study of T cells in Graves' hyperthyroidism and ophthalmopathy. Amplified regions were TCR beta CDR3 sequences from RNA transcripts. First-round RT-PCR with HTBI primers amplified the TCR CDR3 region. A single record per CDR3 protein comes from TCRdb applying MiXCR to the multiplex PCR reads. Among about 620,000 distinct CDR3 sequences listed, under 20% were seen once. Material: blood. Receptors originate from a woman aged 25 to 39 with Graves' hyperthyroidism.

This clonotype was observed at least ten times. The V call is TRBV18, the J call TRBJ2-7; TRBD1 agrees at 7 bases. This CDR3 is 14 amino acids long. Germline values: CDR1 KGHSH, CDR2 LQKENI. J gave up 0 bases and V 8 bases, and 7 bases lay outside the gene matches. The CDR3 DNA follows: TGTGCCAGCAGCCCGGACAGGAGCTCCTACGAGCAGTACTTC. Translated, it gives CASSPDRSSYEQYF. Together with reference TRBV18 and TRBJ2-7, the CDR3 gives the full variable domain: NAGVMQNPRHLVRRRGQEARLRCSPMKGHSHVYWYRQLPEEGLKFMVYLQKENIIDESGMPKERFSAEFPKEGPSILRIQQVVRGDSAAYFCASSPDRSSYEQYFGPGTRLTVT.

This clonotype was found a few times. This chain connects TRBV6-4 to TRBJ1-2; TRBD1 aligns across 7 bases. The CDR3 spans 14 residues. Germline trimming cut 4 bases from V and 5 bases from J; bases unmatched to any gene: 7. CDR1 MRHNA and CDR2 SNTAGT come from the germline V gene. As DNA, the CDR3 is TGTGCCAGCAGTGCGGAAGGGGGCACATATGGCTACACCTTC. This sequence encodes CASSAEGGTYGYTF.

Many counts were recorded for this clonotype. CDR3 DNA sequence: TGTGCCAGCTCACCCGGGGACATACAGCAGTTCTTC. This encodes CASSPGDIQQFF. The chain is built from TRBV18 and TRBJ2-1; TRBD1 is a possible D gene (6 bases). Germline lookup yields CDR1 KGHSH and CDR2 LQKENI. The V end lost 3 bases, the J end lost 11 bases, and 11 bases lay between the germline ends. The CDR3 has 12 residues.

This clonotype was observed a single time. The CDR3 reads CSVGHSTGELFF. DNA of the CDR3: TGCAGCGTGGGACACAGCACCGGGGAGCTGTTTTTT. The V call is TRBV29-1, the J call TRBJ2-2; weak D call: TRBD1 (6 bases). Germline CDR1 reads SQVTM; CDR2 reads ANQGSEA. CDR3 length equals 12 residues. Trimming pared 6 bases from V and 4 bases from J, leaving 9 bases between.

V usage is TRBV28 and J usage is TRBJ2-3; unclear D gene. Germline V lookup: CDR1 MDHEN, CDR2 SYDVKM. Trimming removed 5 bases at V and 2 bases at J, with 14 bases between. This CDR3 spans 15 amino acids. For the CDR3, the DNA is TGTGCCAGCAGTCCCCTCGTGGGCCTCACAGATACGCAGTATTTT. This gives the protein CASSPLVGLTDTQYF. Supplemented by reference TRBV28 and TRBJ2-3, the full variable domain reads DVKVTQSSRYLVKRTGEKVFLECVQDMDHENMFWYRQDPGLGLRLIYFSYDVKMKEKGDIPEGYSVSREKKERFSLILESASTNQTSMYLCASSPLVGLTDTQYFGPGTRLTVL.

This clonotype was seen at least ten times. The chain is built from TRBV27 and TRBJ2-6, with D unresolved. This CDR3 comprises 14 residues. Germline CDR1 reads MNHEY; CDR2 reads SMNVEV (reference sequence). The ends were cut back, 2 bases at V and 2 bases at J, with 4 bases in the middle. CDR3 in amino acids: CASSLSPGANVLTF. In DNA form, the CDR3 reads TGTGCCAGCAGTTTAAGTCCTGGGGCCAACGTCCTGACTTTC.

At least ten counts were recorded for this clonotype. The V call is TRBV28, the J call TRBJ2-7; 10 positions agree with TRBD2. Looked up from germline, CDR1 is MDHEN and CDR2 is SYDVKM. V lost 2 bases and J lost 4; bases outside the gene matches: 11. The CDR3 runs 17 residues. CDR3 loop: CASSLASGRQEGYEQYF. Here the CDR3 DNA reads TGTGCCAGCAGTTTAGCTAGCGGGAGACAGGAAGGATACGAGCAGTACTTC.

There are a few counts of this clonotype. J is TRBJ1-1 and V is TRBV6-1; tentative D call: TRBD1 (5 bases). Germline CDR1 is MNHNS and CDR2 is SASEGT. CDR3 length: 12 residues. V lost 7 bases, J lost 8 bases, and 14 bases lay in between. CDR3 in amino acids: CASTPWAGEAFF. The CDR3 DNA is TGTGCCAGCACCCCTTGGGCAGGGGAAGCTTTCTTT.

The gene calls are TRBV5-1 and TRBJ2-2; D may match TRBD1 or TRBD2 (5 bases each). The CDR3 length is 14 residues. V dropped 10 bases and J dropped 1 base, with 14 bases sitting between them. The germline V gene encodes CDR1 SGHRS and CDR2 YFSETQ. CDR3 residues: CAGRRGQNTGELFF. The CDR3 nucleotides are TGCGCCGGGAGAAGAGGACAGAACACCGGGGAGCTGTTTTTT.

In its sample, this clonotype was seen a few times. This chain's CDR3 is CASRMPGLAGGEQFF. The CDR3 DNA reads TGTGCCAGCAGGATGCCGGGACTAGCGGGAGGTGAGCAGTTCTTC. V usage is TRBV12-3 or TRBV12-4 and J usage is TRBJ2-1; TRBD2 aligns across 15 bases. The CDR3 contains 15 residues. V was pared by 6 bases and J by 9 bases, with 6 bases of the junction left unmatched.

This clonotype was picked up many times. The chain is built from TRBV28 and TRBJ2-7; D might be TRBD1 or TRBD2, each matching 5 bases. Trimming stripped 6 bases from V and 1 base from J, with 19 bases between. CDR3 length equals 16 residues. Per germline, CDR1 MDHEN and CDR2 SYDVKM. CDR3 nucleotide sequence: TGTGCCAGCAGCCCGCCGACAGAGGGACGTTCCTACGAGCAGTACTTC. Translating it yields CASSPPTEGRSYEQYF.

In this sample, this clonotype turned up many times. The genes are TRBV4-3 and TRBJ2-7, with D possibly TRBD1 on 6 matching bases. Trimming took 0 bases from V and 4 from J, leaving 16 bases between them. The germline gives CDR1 LGHNA, CDR2 YSLEER. This CDR3 comprises 16 residues. The CDR3 nucleotides are TGCGCCAGCAGCCAAGATTTGGGGACAAGACTATACGAGCAGTACTTC. This translates into CASSQDLGTRLYEQYF.

This clonotype was seen only a few times. The gene calls are TRBV20-1 and TRBJ2-7; 12 positions agree with TRBD2. CDR1 is DFQATT, CDR2 SNEGSKA, per germline (reference sequence). This CDR3 is 16 amino acids long. V was pared by 2 bases and J by 2 bases, with 7 bases of the junction left unmatched. The CDR3: CSARPTGLAGTYEQYF. DNA for the CDR3: TGCAGTGCTAGACCTACCGGACTAGCGGGGACCTACGAGCAGTACTTC.

This clonotype was counted only a few times. The chain employs TRBV25-1 and TRBJ2-5; D unresolved. Trimming took off 0 bases at V and 4 bases at J, with 12 bases between the two ends. Germline V gene sequence: CDR1 MGHDK, CDR2 SYGVNS. This CDR3 is built from 15 residues. The CDR3 DNA reads TGTGCCAGCAGTGAATATAGGGTTGGGCGAGAGACCCAGTACTTC. Translated: CASSEYRVGRETQYF.

This clonotype was detected many times. The genes are TRBV7-8 and TRBJ1-1; a weak D match, TRBD1 (5 bases). The germline V and J ends were trimmed by 2 bases and 1 base, with 11 bases remaining between them. Germline V gene data show CDR1 as SGHVS and CDR2 as FQNEAQ. The CDR3 totals 15 residues. The CDR3 DNA reads as TGTGCCAGCAGCTTACAGGGAAAGGAGAACACTGAAGCTTTCTTT. Translated, it gives CASSLQGKENTEAFF.